This T cell receptor beta chain was sequenced for a study of T cells in Graves' hyperthyroidism and ophthalmopathy. Study in general: Prior to any treatment, at the point of initial diagnosis, peripheral blood was collected. Study observations and caveats: In simple terms, a model built on 13 V-J features told ophthalmopathy apart from stable hyperthyroidism.

Trimming stripped 5 bases from V and 3 bases from J, with 11 bases between. The CDR3 extends over 14 amino acids. CDR1 and CDR2 (germline): MNHEY, SMNVEV (reference sequence). This clonotype showed up many times. Its antigen is still unknown. Subjects with ophthalmopathy showed a Clinical Activity Score no lower than 3, a NOSPECS grade no lower than 4, and a duration shorter than 3 months. Isolation of PBMCs was performed on about 10 ml fresh peripheral blood. Regions amplified from RNA transcripts were the TCR beta CDR3 regions. With the HTBI primer set, the TCR CDR3 went through a first round of RT-PCR. TCRdb called the multiplex PCR reads again in MiXCR, with one record for every CDR3 protein. The sample includes over 300,000 distinct CDR3 sequences, roughly 15% of them seen just once.

The sample taken for sequencing was blood. This TCR came from a woman aged 40 to 50 with Graves' ophthalmopathy. This chain links TRBV27 with TRBJ2-1; D possibly corresponds to TRBD2 (5 bases). CDR3 protein: CASSMRADYNEQFF. The CDR3 nucleotides read TGTGCCAGCAGTATGCGGGCCGACTACAATGAGCAGTTCTTC.